This T cell receptor beta chain is from a study of blood T cells in healthy people across ages. A J-beta primer mix and a sample-barcoded 5' primer were used in a second PCR of about 6 to 12 cycles. TCRdb re-derived calls from the 5' RACE reads in MiXCR, one entry per CDR3 protein. This table holds 1,300,000 or so distinct CDR3 sequences, approximately 59% found once. Trimming pared 6 bases from V and 3 bases from J, leaving 15 bases between. This CDR3 is 15 amino acids long. Germline-derived CDR1 and CDR2 are ENHRY and SYGVKD. The sequencing sample was made of blood. The genes are TRBV10-3 and TRBJ1-5; D may be TRBD1 (6 bases). The sequence was collected from a man in his late teens or twenties in good health. The CDR3 region is CAISPGAGINQPQHF. The CDR3, as DNA: TGTGCCATCAGCCCAGGGGCAGGGATCAATCAGCCCCAGCATTTT.